The 9 T cell receptor beta chains listed next were all sequenced from one sample in a study of blood T cell repertoires in COVID-19. TCRdb keeps only in-frame clones here, not all; method: immunoSEQ multiplex PCR. The table shows fewer than 250,000 clones, with 70% to 90% occurring only once. The sample comprised peripheral blood. These receptors all stem from a woman in her 70s with acute or convalescent COVID-19.

This clone was seen a handful of times. CDR3 nucleotides: TGTGCCAGCTCACCCTCAGGGGCAGGGGCGGACGAGCAGTACTTC. Residues: CASSPSGAGADEQYF. The rearrangement joins TRBV18 to TRBJ2-7; a possible D gene is TRBD1 (6 bases). This CDR3 contains 15 residues. Germline V CDR1 and CDR2: KGHSH, LQKENI. Trimming cost V 3 bases and J 5 bases, with 17 bases left between them.

This sequence joins TRBV5-1 and TRBJ1-3, with D maybe TRBD1 (5 bases). The germline gives CDR1 SGHRS, CDR2 YFSETQ. The CDR3 sequence is 14 residues long. Trimming pared 4 bases from V and 3 bases from J, leaving 11 bases between. CDR3 residues: CASSPDSVGNTIYF. The CDR3 DNA follows: TGCGCCAGCAGCCCAGACAGTGTTGGAAACACCATATATTTT. Combining the CDR3 with reference TRBV5-1 and TRBJ1-3 gives the whole variable domain KAGVTQTPRYLIKTRGQQVTLSCSPISGHRSVSWYQQTPGQGLQFLFEYFSETQRNKGNFPGRFSGRQFSNSRSEMNVSTLELGDSALYLCASSPDSVGNTIYFGEGSWLTVV.

This sequence joins TRBV11-2 and TRBJ2-7, with D perhaps TRBD2 (5 bases). The V end lost 5 bases, the J end lost 3 bases, and 11 bases lay between the germline ends. The CDR3 totals 13 residues. Per the germline V gene, CDR1 is SGHAT and CDR2 is FQNNGV. The CDR3 loop reads CASSPTGVYEQYF. CDR3 in DNA: TGTGCCAGCAGCCCTACCGGGGTCTACGAGCAGTACTTC.

The genes are TRBV7-8 and TRBJ2-1; 8 nucleotides line up with TRBD1. The CDR3 spans 14 residues. Germline trimming cut 4 bases from V and 9 bases from J; bases unmatched to any gene: 8. Germline CDR1 and CDR2: SGHVS and FQNEAQ. CDR3 loop: CASSSPGQAAEQFF. DNA of the CDR3: TGTGCCAGCAGCTCACCGGGACAGGCCGCTGAGCAGTTCTTC.

The rearrangement uses TRBV6-2 or TRBV6-3 and TRBJ2-3, with 9 bases fitting TRBD2. V was clipped by 5 bases and J by 2 bases; unmatched bases: 11. Germline CDR1 and CDR2: MNHEY and SVGEGT. CDR3 length: 17 residues. CDR3: CASSTFLIAGATDTQYF. The CDR3 bases are TGTGCCAGCAGTACCTTCCTAATAGCGGGAGCCACAGATACGCAGTATTTT.

This chain joins TRBV20-1 and TRBJ1-4, with D tentatively TRBD1 (5 bases). Germline CDR1 and CDR2: DFQATT and SNEGSKA (reference sequence). V was cut by 3 bases and J by 4 bases, with 15 bases left in between. There are 15 residues in the CDR3. The CDR3 region is CSASWQGGVNEKLFF. Written as DNA, the CDR3 is TGCAGTGCTAGTTGGCAGGGAGGTGTTAATGAAAAACTGTTTTTT.

The chain carries TRBV12-3 or TRBV12-4 and TRBJ1-1; perhaps TRBD1 as D (6 bases). This CDR3 has 13 residues. The ends were cut back, 5 bases at V and 5 bases at J, with 12 bases in the middle. The CDR3 DNA is TGTGCCAGCAGTGCTTATCAGGGGACTGAAGCTTTCTTT. Encoded protein: CASSAYQGTEAFF.

The chain couples TRBV24-1 to TRBJ1-1; TRBD1 agrees at 7 bases. CDR1 and CDR2 from the germline V gene are KGHDR and SFDVKD. V lost 4 bases to trimming and J lost 6 bases; unmatched junction nucleotides: 25. The CDR3 loop spans 20 amino acids. The CDR3 protein is CATSDPPGGVGGTYLAEAFF. The CDR3 coding sequence is TGTGCCACCAGTGACCCCCCCGGAGGAGTAGGGGGCACTTATTTGGCTGAAGCTTTCTTT.

The sample holds one count of this clone. This chain connects TRBV2 to TRBJ1-6; 9 bases line up with TRBD1. Germline assignment: CDR1 SNHLY and CDR2 FYNNEI. The J segment lost 9 bases and the V segment lost 3 bases, leaving 6 bases of the junction unmatched. The CDR3 length is 15 residues. In DNA, the CDR3 is TGTGCCAGCAGTGAGTGGGGACAGGGACCTTCACCCCTCCACTTT. This translates into CASSEWGQGPSPLHF.